This TCR beta chain was sequenced in a study of follicular helper T cells after annual influenza vaccination. Produced via immunoSEQ multiplex PCR; TCRdb's table is partial and in-frame only. This table holds around 10,000 clones, 81% found once. This clone has only a few counts. Time point defined: 2014-2015 season, pre-vaccination. Germline CDR1 SNHLY, CDR2 FYNNEI. Trimming took off 8 bases at V and 3 bases at J, with 13 bases between the two ends. This CDR3 contains 14 residues. The sequenced sample was CXCR5- memory CD4+ T cells sorted from blood, obtained on the day of influenza vaccination. V gene TRBV2 combines with J gene TRBJ2-2, with TRBD2 as a possible D gene (6 bases). This receptor was identified in an adult who received the influenza vaccine. The CDR3 loop reads CASREQGDTGELFF. The CDR3 bases are TGTGCCAGCCGGGAGCAGGGAGACACCGGGGAGCTGTTTTTT. The full variable domain, in which reference TRBV2 and TRBJ2-2 provide the parts outside the CDR3, is EPEVTQTPSHQVTQMGQEVILRCVPISNHLYFYWYRQILGQKVEFLVSFYNNEISEKSEIFDDQFSVERPDGSNFTLKIRSTKLEDSAMYFCASREQGDTGELFFGEGSRLTVL.